The clone carrying this TCR beta chain was seen more than once but under ten times. No antigen is known for it. These data originate in a study of beta chain features in type 1 diabetes. General study points: Patients with type 1 diabetes carried fewer insertions and had more deletions at their VDJ junctions. Comparison showed that naive, central memory and Treg TCRB repertoires appeared more similar among patients than among healthy donors.

The study reverse transcribed the entire isolated RNA, so it sequenced expressed TCRB transcripts. TCRdb keeps only in-frame clones here, not all; method: immunoSEQ multiplex PCR. The sample consists of roughly 240,000 clones, over 12% of them appearing once. Sorting based on CD45RO/CCR7/CD25/CD127/CD95/CD27 separated CD4+ naive, central memory, regulatory and stem cell-like memory cells. The authors obtained over 98% purity in all sorted populations. The CDR3 has 15 residues. CDR1 and CDR2 (germline): SGHRS, YFSETQ. Trimming cost V 2 bases and J 7 bases, with 16 bases left between them. This TCR came from a woman between 40 and 55 years old in good health. What was sequenced was naive CD4+ T cells from blood. The J gene is TRBJ1-5, the V gene TRBV5-1, with a tentative D call TRBD1 (5 bases). DNA for the CDR3: TGCGCCAGCAGCTTCAGCGGCAGGGAGGACCAGCCCCAGCATTTT. This sequence encodes CASSFSGREDQPQHF.